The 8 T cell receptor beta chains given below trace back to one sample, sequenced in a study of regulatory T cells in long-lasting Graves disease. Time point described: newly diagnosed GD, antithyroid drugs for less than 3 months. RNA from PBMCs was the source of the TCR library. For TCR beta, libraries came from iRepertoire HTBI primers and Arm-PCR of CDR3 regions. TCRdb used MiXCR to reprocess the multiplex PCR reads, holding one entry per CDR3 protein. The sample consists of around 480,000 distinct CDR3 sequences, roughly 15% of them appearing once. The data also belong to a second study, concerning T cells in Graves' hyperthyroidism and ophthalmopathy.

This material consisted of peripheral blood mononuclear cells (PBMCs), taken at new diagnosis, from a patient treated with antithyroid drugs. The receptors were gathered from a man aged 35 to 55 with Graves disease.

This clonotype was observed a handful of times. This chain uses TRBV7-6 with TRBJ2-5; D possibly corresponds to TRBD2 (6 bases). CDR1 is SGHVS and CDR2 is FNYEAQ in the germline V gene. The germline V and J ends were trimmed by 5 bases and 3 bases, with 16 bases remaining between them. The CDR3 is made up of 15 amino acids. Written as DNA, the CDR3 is TGTGCCAGCAGCCCGGTTACTCGGGGGAAAGAGACCCAGTACTTC. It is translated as CASSPVTRGKETQYF.

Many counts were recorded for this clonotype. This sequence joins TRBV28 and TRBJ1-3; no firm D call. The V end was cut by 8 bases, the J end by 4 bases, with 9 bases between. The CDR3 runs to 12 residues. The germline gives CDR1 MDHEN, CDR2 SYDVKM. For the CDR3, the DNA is TGTGCCAGCGCCACCAGGGGAAACACCATATATTTT. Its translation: CASATRGNTIYF.

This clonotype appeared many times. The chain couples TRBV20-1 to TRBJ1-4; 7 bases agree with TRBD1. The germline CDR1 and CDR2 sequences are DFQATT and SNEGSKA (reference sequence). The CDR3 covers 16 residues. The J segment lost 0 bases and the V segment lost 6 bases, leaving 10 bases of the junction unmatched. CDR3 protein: CSAQQGSRATNEKLFF. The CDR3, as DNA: TGCAGTGCCCAACAGGGGTCTCGGGCAACTAATGAAAAACTGTTTTTT.

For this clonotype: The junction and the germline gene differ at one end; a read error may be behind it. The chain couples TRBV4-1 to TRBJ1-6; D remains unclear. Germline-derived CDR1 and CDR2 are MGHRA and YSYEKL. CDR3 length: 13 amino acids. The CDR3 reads CASSQVLNSPLHF. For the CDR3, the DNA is TGTGCCAGCAGCCAAGTACTCAACTCACCCCTCCACTTT.

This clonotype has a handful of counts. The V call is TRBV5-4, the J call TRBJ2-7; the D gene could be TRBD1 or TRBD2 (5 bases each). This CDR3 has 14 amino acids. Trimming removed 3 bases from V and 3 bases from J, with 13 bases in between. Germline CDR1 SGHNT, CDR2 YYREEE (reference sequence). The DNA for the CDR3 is TGTGCCAGCAGCTCGCAGGGCGACTACTACGAGCAGTACTTC. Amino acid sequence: CASSSQGDYYEQYF.

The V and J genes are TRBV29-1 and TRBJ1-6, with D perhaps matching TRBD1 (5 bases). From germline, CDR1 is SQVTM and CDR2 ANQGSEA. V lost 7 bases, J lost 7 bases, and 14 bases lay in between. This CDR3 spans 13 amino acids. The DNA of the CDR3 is TGCAGCGCCGGGGGGGGGAGGAATTCACCCCTCCACTTT. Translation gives CSAGGGRNSPLHF. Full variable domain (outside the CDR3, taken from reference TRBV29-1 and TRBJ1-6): SAVISQKPSRDICQRGTSLTIQCQVDSQVTMMFWYRQQPGQSLTLIATANQGSEATYESGFVIDKFPISRPNLTFSTLTVSNMSPEDSSIYLCSAGGGRNSPLHFGNGTRLTVT.

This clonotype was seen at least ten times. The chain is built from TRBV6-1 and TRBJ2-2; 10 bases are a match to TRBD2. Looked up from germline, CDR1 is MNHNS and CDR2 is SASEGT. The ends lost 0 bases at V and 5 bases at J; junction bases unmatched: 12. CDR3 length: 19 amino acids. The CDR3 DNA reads TGTGCCAGCAGTGAAGCGGGGCTAGCGGGAGCTTGGGGTACCGGGGAGCTGTTTTTT. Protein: CASSEAGLAGAWGTGELFF.

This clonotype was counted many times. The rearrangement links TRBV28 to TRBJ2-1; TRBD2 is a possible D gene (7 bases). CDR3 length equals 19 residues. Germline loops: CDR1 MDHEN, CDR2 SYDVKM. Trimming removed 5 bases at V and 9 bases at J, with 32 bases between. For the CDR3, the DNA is TGTGCCAGCAGTCCTCGACAGGTGACCATAGCGGGTGGGTATAGTGAGCAGTTCTTC. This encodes CASSPRQVTIAGGYSEQFF.